These T cell receptor beta chains were read from a single sample in a study of OX40 agonist ivuxolimab in advanced cancers. Produced via immunoSEQ multiplex PCR; TCRdb's table is partial and in-frame only. The table records 90,000 or so clones, 92% of them present only once. This material consisted of CD4+ or CD8+ T cells sorted from blood, taken in a trial of the OX40 agonist ivuxolimab. The receptor set was obtained from an adult with an advanced solid tumor such as melanoma, head and neck, liver or kidney cancer. CDR3s include the opening cysteine and the closing phenylalanine or tryptophan. Each record gives: clone size, V gene, J gene, D gene, CDR3 DNA, CDR3 protein. D genes are given only for firm matches. A row's size may be missing; if present it is once, few, many or a size class.

few,TRBV6-1,TRBJ2-7,-,TGTGCCAGCAGTTGGGACGTCACCTACGAGCAGTACTTC,CASSWDVTYEQYF
-,TRBV13,TRBJ2-1,TRBD2,TGTGCCAGCAGCTTAACGCGGGGGGCTGACAATGAGCAGTTCTTC,CASSLTRGADNEQFF
-,TRBV27,TRBJ2-3,-,TGTGCCAGCAGTTTAAATCTAGATACGCAGTATTTT,CASSLNLDTQYF
-,TRBV7-2,TRBJ1-1,-,TGTGCCAGCAGCTTTTATGGTATGAACACTGAAGCTTTCTTT,CASSFYGMNTEAFF
-,TRBV2,TRBJ2-1,-,TGTGCCAGCAGTGAAGCGCTCCTTGGGGACCAAGACTACAATGAGCAGTTCTTC,CASSEALLGDQDYNEQFF
-,TRBV5-1,TRBJ1-1,-,TGCGCCAGCAGCTCCTTGACCGGGCCGCAAGGGACTGAAGCTTTCTTT,CASSSLTGPQGTEAFF
-,TRBV10-3,TRBJ1-2,TRBD1,TGTGCCATCAGTGAGTCGGGAGCGGGACAGCCTAACTATGGCTACACCTTC,CAISESGAGQPNYGYTF
-,TRBV15,TRBJ1-2,-,TGTGCCACCAGCCCACGGGGGCTGGGTTATGGCTACACCTTC,CATSPRGLGYGYTF
-,TRBV6-5,TRBJ2-1,-,TGTGCCAGCAGTTACGGCGGAGGGAGCAATGAGCAGTTCTTC,CASSYGGGSNEQFF
-,TRBV6-1,TRBJ2-7,TRBD2,TGTGCCAGCGGGGACTACTACGAGCAGTACTTC,CASGDYYEQYF
-,TRBV28,TRBJ1-5,TRBD1,TGTGCCAGCAGTTCCGGACAGGGCATTATGGGAAGCAATCAGCCCCAGCATTTT,CASSSGQGIMGSNQPQHF
-,TRBV19,TRBJ1-1,-,TGTGCCAGTACCCCACAGGGCCTTCCCAGGGCTTTCTTT,CASTPQGLPRAFF
-,TRBV9,TRBJ1-5,TRBD1,TGTGCCAGCAGCGTAGGGACAGGGGGCTATCAGCCCCAGCATTTT,CASSVGTGGYQPQHF
-,TRBV10-2,TRBJ1-2,-,TGCGCCAGCAGTGAGGTGCTGACGGGTTCCTATGGCTACACCTTC,CASSEVLTGSYGYTF
-,TRBV13,TRBJ2-7,-,TGTGCCAGCAGCTCATGGGACCTCCCCTACGAGCAGTACTTC,CASSSWDLPYEQYF
-,TRBV11-3,TRBJ2-7,-,TGTGCCAGCAGCTTAGGTGTCTCCGGGGACTACGAGCAGTACTTC,CASSLGVSGDYEQYF
-,TRBV28,TRBJ1-1,-,TGTGCCAGCAGTTTATCAGGGGTGAACACTGAAGCTTTCTTT,CASSLSGVNTEAFF
-,TRBV7-8,TRBJ1-3,TRBD1,TGTGCCAGCAGCTTAAACGTAGGGGGCAGGAACACCATATATTTT,CASSLNVGGRNTIYF
-,TRBV13,TRBJ2-1,TRBD2,TGTGCCAGCAGCTTCGGACTAGCGGGAGGAGTGGGGCTCTACAATGAGCAGTTCTTC,CASSFGLAGGVGLYNEQFF
-,TRBV6-5,TRBJ2-7,-,TGTGCCAGCAGTTACTCGGCGGGATCCTACGAGCAGTACTTC,CASSYSAGSYEQYF
-,TRBV5-6,TRBJ2-7,TRBD2,TGTGCCAGCAGCCCTGGGGGGGACTACGAGCAGTACTTC,CASSPGGDYEQYF
-,TRBV4-1,TRBJ2-4,-,TGCGCCAGCAGTCACGGTAACATTCAGTACTTC,CASSHGNIQYF
-,TRBV4-1,TRBJ1-4,TRBD1,TGCGCCAGCAACCCTAGACAGGGAGGGAGTAATGAAAAACTGTTTTTT,CASNPRQGGSNEKLFF
-,TRBV21-1,TRBJ2-6,-,TGTGCCAGCAGCCGCAGGACAGATATAGGATCTGGGGCCAACGTCCTGACTTTC,CASSRRTDIGSGANVLTF
once,TRBV2,TRBJ2-7,-,TGTGCCAGCGGGCTAGCCCCCTCCTACGAGCAGTACTTC,CASGLAPSYEQYF
-,TRBV27,TRBJ2-7,-,TGTGCCAGCAGTTTATCTGGCGGGATGGGGCTGGGCGAGCAGTACTTC,CASSLSGGMGLGEQYF
-,TRBV5-1,TRBJ2-1,-,TGCGCCAGCAGCTTGGCGGACGGTTGGAGCTCCTACAATGAGCAGTTCTTC,CASSLADGWSSYNEQFF
-,TRBV28,TRBJ1-5,-,TGTGCCAGCGCCTTCGGGTCCCAGCCCCAGCATTTT,CASAFGSQPQHF
-,TRBV9,TRBJ2-2,-,TGTGCCAGCAGCGTGGGATACTCGAACACCGGGGAGCTGTTTTTT,CASSVGYSNTGELFF
-,TRBV10-3,TRBJ2-7,-,TGTGCCATCAGTGAGTCGAGGGGCCTCTACGAGCAGTACTTC,CAISESRGLYEQYF
-,TRBV5-1,TRBJ2-7,TRBD1,TGCGCCAGCAGCTCACCCGGGACAGGGGAAGTGGTCGGGGGGGAGCAGTACTTC,CASSSPGTGEVVGGEQYF
-,TRBV7-6,TRBJ1-2,-,TGTGCCAGCAGCGCGGTCCTTAACTATGGCTACACCTTC,CASSAVLNYGYTF
once,TRBV20-1,TRBJ2-7,-,TGCAGTGCTAGTCTTGACAACGAGCAGTACTTC,CSASLDNEQYF
-,TRBV6-1,TRBJ2-1,TRBD1,TGTGCCAGCAGGGACAGGCTTTACAATGAGCAGTTCTTC,CASRDRLYNEQFF
-,TRBV7-3,TRBJ2-7,-,TGTGCCAGCAGCTTAATACAGGGATACGAGCAGTACTTC,CASSLIQGYEQYF
-,TRBV9,TRBJ1-1,-,TGTGCCAGCAGCTTGCAGGGGTCGGGAACTGAAGCTTTCTTT,CASSLQGSGTEAFF
-,TRBV27,TRBJ1-1,-,TGTGCCAGCAGTTTAAGTGGAAGTAGCGGTGAAGCTTTCTTT,CASSLSGSSGEAFF
-,TRBV7-9,TRBJ1-2,-,TGTGCCAGCAGCCCCGCAGTACTATATGGCTACACCTTC,CASSPAVLYGYTF